This T cell receptor (beta chain) was sequenced in a study of beta chain features in type 1 diabetes. Whole-study context: Sorted cells examined across all samples numbered 107,917,701.

General study findings and limits: There were fewer insertions and more deletions at the VDJ junctions of type 1 diabetes patients. Shortening of TCRB CDR3s, moderate but significant, appeared in all four CD4+ subsets of Type 1 diabetes patients. TCRB rearrangement may or may not be influenced by HLA type; here this remained unresolved.

The germline V gene encodes CDR1 SNHLY and CDR2 FYNNEI. This CDR3 has 15 amino acids. V gave up 4 bases and J gave up 2 bases; unmatched junction bases: 4. This clone appeared a few times. The antigen remains undetermined. Expressed TCRB transcripts were sequenced because the isolated RNA had all been reverse transcribed beforehand. An average of about 3.57 million reads was obtained for naive, central memory and regulatory T cell samples. Sequencing used immunoSEQ multiplex PCR; TCRdb keeps in-frame clones, though not all of them. The repertoire holds hundreds of thousands of clones, with roughly 13% as singletons.

Sequences were obtained from naive CD4+ T cells from blood. The chain uses TRBV2 and TRBJ1-5; 8 nucleotides agree with TRBD1. This clonotype was sampled from a man between 18 and 35 years old with type 1 diabetes. The DNA of the CDR3 is TGTGCCAGCAGTGTGGCGGGACAGGGCAATCAGCCCCAGCATTTT. Amino acid sequence: CASSVAGQGNQPQHF.